The clone carrying this TCR beta chain was found a few times. Antigen unknown. A J-beta primer mix and a sample-barcoded 5' primer were used in a second PCR of about 6 to 12 cycles. TCRdb processed the 5' RACE reads anew with MiXCR; each CDR3 protein has one entry. The sample yields about 760,000 distinct CDR3 sequences, about 61% seen once. These data belong to a study of blood T cells in healthy people across ages. Study-wide results and caveats: Changes seen in expanded clonotypes were possibly confounded by donor CMV status left unknown.

The germline V gene has CDR1 MNHEY and CDR2 SMNVEV (reference sequence). V was trimmed by 0 bases and J by 0 bases, leaving 13 bases between them. This CDR3 has 17 residues. The V call is TRBV27, the J call TRBJ2-3; D gene unclear. This sequence originates from a man aged 35 to 55 in good health. The source material was blood. The CDR3 DNA reads as TGTGCCAGCAGTTTATCGCCAGCCACCCTTAGCACAGATACGCAGTATTTT. Amino acid sequence: CASSLSPATLSTDTQYF.